This T cell receptor (beta chain) stems from a study of T cells in Graves' hyperthyroidism and ophthalmopathy. Whole-study results and caveats: Ophthalmopathy onset followed model prediction by a median around 6.9 months. Stable hyperthyroidism was separated from ophthalmopathy by a model based on 13 V-J features.

Concerning this clonotype itself: What it binds is unknown.

Graves' hyperthyroidism is called stable when ophthalmopathy does not progress within 18 months. The CDR3 is made up of 12 amino acids. The V gene's germline CDR1 is MNHEY and CDR2 SMNVEV (reference sequence). The V gene lost 5 bases and the J gene lost 8 bases, with 12 bases spanning the gap. Amplification of TCR beta CDR3 regions used RNA as the template. In the first-round RT-PCR of the TCR CDR3, the HTBI primer set was used. TCRdb reanalysed the multiplex PCR reads using MiXCR and keeps one entry per CDR3 protein. Among under 350,000 distinct CDR3 sequences listed, 18% were seen once. The TCR originated in a woman aged 45-65 years with Graves' hyperthyroidism. The sequencing sample was made of blood. J is TRBJ1-2 and V is TRBV27; TRBD1 is a possible D gene (6 bases). The CDR3 DNA reads TGTGCCAGCAGTGCGGGGGCGGGCGGCTACACCTTC. Amino acid sequence: CASSAGAGGYTF.